This TCR beta chain came from a study of PD-L1 blockade in urothelial cancer. Study as a whole: Blood samples had a median of approximately 150,000 T cells.

Sequencing used immunoSEQ multiplex PCR; TCRdb keeps in-frame clones, though not all of them. The repertoire includes 50,000 to 60,000 clones, around 84% of them detected once, and approximately 2.9% sits in the top ten. Germline CDR1 reads SEHNR; CDR2 reads FQNEAQ (reference sequence). CDR3 length equals 17 residues. V lost 5 bases to trimming and J lost 0 bases; unmatched junction nucleotides: 6. This receptor was obtained from a man aged 45-60 years with urothelial cancer. The sequenced sample was PBMCs, obtained around atezolizumab (anti-PD-L1) treatment. This chain links TRBV7-9 with TRBJ2-6; 8 bases line up with TRBD1. CDR3 region: CASSTRDRSSGANVLTF. For the CDR3, the DNA is TGTGCCAGCAGCACTAGGGACAGGAGCTCTGGGGCCAACGTCCTGACTTTC.